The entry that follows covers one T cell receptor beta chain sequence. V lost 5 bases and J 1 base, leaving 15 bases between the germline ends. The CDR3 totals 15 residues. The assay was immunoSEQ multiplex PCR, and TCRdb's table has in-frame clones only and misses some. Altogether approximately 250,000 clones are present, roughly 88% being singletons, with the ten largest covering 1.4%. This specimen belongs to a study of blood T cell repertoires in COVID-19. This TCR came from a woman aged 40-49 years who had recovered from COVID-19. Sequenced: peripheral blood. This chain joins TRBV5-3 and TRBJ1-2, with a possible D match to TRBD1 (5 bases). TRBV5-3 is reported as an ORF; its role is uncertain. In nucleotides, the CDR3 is TGTGCCAGAAGGGCCGTAATAGGGGATAACTATGGCTACACCTTC. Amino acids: CARRAVIGDNYGYTF.